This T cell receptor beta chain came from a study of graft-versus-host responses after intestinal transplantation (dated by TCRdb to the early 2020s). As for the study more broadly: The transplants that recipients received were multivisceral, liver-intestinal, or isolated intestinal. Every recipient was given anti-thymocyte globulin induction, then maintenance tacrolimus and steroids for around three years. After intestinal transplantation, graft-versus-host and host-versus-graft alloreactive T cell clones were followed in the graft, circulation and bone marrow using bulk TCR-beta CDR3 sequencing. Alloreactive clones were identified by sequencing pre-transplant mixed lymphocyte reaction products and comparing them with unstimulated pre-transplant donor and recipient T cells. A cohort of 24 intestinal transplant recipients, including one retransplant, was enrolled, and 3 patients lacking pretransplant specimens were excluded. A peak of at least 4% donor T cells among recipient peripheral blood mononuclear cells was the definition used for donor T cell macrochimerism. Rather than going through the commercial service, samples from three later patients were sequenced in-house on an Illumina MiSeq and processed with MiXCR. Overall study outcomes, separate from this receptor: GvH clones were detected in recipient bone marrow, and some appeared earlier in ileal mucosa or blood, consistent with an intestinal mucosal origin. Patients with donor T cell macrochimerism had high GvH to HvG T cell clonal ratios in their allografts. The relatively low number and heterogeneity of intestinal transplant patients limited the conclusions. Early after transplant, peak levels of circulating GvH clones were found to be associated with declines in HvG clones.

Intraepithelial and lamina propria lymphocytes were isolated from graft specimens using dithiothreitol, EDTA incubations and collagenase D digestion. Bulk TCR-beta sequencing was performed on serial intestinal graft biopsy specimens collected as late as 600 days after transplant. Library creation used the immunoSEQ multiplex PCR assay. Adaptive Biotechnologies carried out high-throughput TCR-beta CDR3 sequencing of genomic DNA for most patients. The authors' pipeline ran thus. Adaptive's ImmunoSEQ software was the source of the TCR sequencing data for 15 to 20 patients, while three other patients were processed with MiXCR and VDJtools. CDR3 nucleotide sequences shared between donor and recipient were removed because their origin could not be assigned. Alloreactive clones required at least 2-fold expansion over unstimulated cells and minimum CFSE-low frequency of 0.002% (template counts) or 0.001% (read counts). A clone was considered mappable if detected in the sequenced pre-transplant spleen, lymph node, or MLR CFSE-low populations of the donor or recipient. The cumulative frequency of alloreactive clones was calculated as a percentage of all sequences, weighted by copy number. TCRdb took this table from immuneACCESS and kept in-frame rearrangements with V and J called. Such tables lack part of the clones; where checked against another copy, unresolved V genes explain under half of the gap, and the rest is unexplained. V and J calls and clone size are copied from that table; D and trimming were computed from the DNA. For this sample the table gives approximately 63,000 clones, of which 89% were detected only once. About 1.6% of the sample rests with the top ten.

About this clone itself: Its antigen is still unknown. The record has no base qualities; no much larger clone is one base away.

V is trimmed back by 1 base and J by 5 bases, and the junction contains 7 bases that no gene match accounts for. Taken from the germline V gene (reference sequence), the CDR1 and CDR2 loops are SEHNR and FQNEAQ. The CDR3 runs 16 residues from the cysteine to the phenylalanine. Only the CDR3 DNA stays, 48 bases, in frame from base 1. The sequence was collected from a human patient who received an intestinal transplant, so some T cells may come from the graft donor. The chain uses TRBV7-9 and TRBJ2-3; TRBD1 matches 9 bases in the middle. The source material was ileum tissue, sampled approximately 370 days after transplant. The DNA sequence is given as TGTGCCAGCAGCTTAGGACAGGGGGTAAAAGAAGATACGCAGTATTTT. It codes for CASSLGQGVKEDTQYF.